This T cell receptor (beta chain) was sequenced during a study of PD-1 blockade in classical Hodgkin lymphoma. Clones were sequenced by immunoSEQ multiplex PCR, and TCRdb holds only the in-frame ones, with some missing. The data contain more than 15,000 clones, 92% of them seen just once; the ten biggest clones take up approximately 0.51%. CDR3 length: 15 residues. Germline CDR1 is PRHDT and CDR2 is FYEKMQ (reference sequence). The V segment lost 4 bases and the J segment 4 bases; nucleotides outside the gene matches: 5. Regarding time point: newly diagnosed, previously untreated cHL patient sample. The authors purified CD4+ T cells from thawed PBMCs by magnetic negative selection. This clone was picked up a small number of times.

The sequence came from a human donor with classical Hodgkin lymphoma. Sequences were obtained from CD4+ T cells from blood. The chain couples TRBV13 to TRBJ2-2, with 8 positions matching TRBD2. The chain's CDR3 is CASSYSGSGTGELFF. CDR3 in DNA: TGTGCCAGCAGCTACAGCGGGAGTGGCACCGGGGAGCTGTTTTTT.